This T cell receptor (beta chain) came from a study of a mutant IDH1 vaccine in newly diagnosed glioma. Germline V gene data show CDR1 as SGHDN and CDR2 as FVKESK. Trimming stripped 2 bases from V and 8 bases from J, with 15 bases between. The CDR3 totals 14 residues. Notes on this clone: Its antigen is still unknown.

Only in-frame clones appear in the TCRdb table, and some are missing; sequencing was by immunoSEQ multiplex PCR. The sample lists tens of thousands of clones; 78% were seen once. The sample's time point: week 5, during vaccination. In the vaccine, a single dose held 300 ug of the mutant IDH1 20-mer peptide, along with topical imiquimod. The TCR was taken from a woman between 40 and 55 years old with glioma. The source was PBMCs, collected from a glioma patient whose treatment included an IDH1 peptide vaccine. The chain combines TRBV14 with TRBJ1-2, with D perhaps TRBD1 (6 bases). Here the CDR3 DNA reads TGTGCCAGCAGCCAATATGGTGCAGGGGTAGGCTACACCTTC. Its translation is CASSQYGAGVGYTF.